This entry lists 25 T cell receptor beta chains sequenced from one sample in a study of cytomegalovirus exposure and HLA in healthy donors. Primers included in the PCR were 60 Vbeta and 13 Jbeta primers. Sequenced by immunoSEQ multiplex PCR; TCRdb stores in-frame clones only, minus some. The profile shows approximately 240,000 clones, 82% of them singletons. Sequenced input: PBMCs. All receptors derive from a woman aged 40-49 years in good health and CMV-seronegative.

The chain has TRBV4-3 and TRBJ1-6, with D unresolved. The CDR3 length is 13 residues. The V end lost 0 bases, the J end lost 8 bases, and 5 bases lay between the germline ends. CDR1 is LGHNA and CDR2 is YSLEER in the germline V gene. This chain's CDR3 is CASSQDLDSPLHF. CDR3 bases: TGCGCCAGCAGCCAAGATTTAGATTCACCCCTCCACTTT.

This clone was seen more than once but under ten times. The chain combines TRBV4-1 with TRBJ1-1; D uncertain. CDR3 length: 16 residues. Trimming cost V 0 bases and J 0 bases, with 11 bases left between them. Germline-derived CDR1 and CDR2 are MGHRA and YSYEKL. CDR3 sequence: CASSQDGRILNTEAFF. The CDR3 DNA is TGCGCCAGCAGCCAAGATGGCAGGATTTTGAACACTGAAGCTTTCTTT.

This chain uses TRBV2 with TRBJ2-1; D unclear. CDR1 is SNHLY, CDR2 FYNNEI, per germline. The CDR3 consists of 13 residues. V was trimmed by 8 bases and J by 6 bases, leaving 14 bases between them. The CDR3 spells CASRGPLSNEQFF. Written as DNA, the CDR3 is TGTGCCAGCCGAGGCCCTCTGTCCAATGAGCAGTTCTTC. Looking up the rest from reference TRBV2 and TRBJ2-1 gives the full variable domain: EPEVTQTPSHQVTQMGQEVILRCVPISNHLYFYWYRQILGQKVEFLVSFYNNEISEKSEIFDDQFSVERPDGSNFTLKIRSTKLEDSAMYFCASRGPLSNEQFFGPGTRLTVL.

The chain carries TRBV27 and TRBJ2-7; 10 bases line up with TRBD1. The CDR3 runs to 15 residues. From germline, CDR1 is MNHEY and CDR2 SMNVEV (reference sequence). Unmatched junction bases numbered 7, after V lost 2 bases and J lost 6 bases. The CDR3 reads CASSLLGQGVREQYF. The CDR3 DNA follows: TGTGCCAGCAGTTTACTAGGACAGGGGGTCCGCGAGCAGTACTTC.

V and J are TRBV27 and TRBJ1-5; D is perhaps TRBD1 (6 bases). This CDR3 is 11 amino acids long. The V gene lost 8 bases and the J gene lost 9 bases, with 11 bases spanning the gap. Looked up from germline, CDR1 is MNHEY and CDR2 is SMNVEV (reference sequence). The CDR3 DNA reads TGTGCCAGCGGGGGCTTACGGCCCCAGCATTTT. This encodes CASGGLRPQHF.

This rearrangement joins TRBV9 to TRBJ2-2; D uncertain. The germline V gene has CDR1 SGDLS and CDR2 YYNGEE. The V and J ends lost 0 bases and 3 bases respectively, with 9 bases between them. The CDR3 covers 15 residues. The CDR3 is CASSVADTYTGELFF. DNA for the CDR3: TGTGCCAGCAGCGTAGCTGACACCTACACCGGGGAGCTGTTTTTT.

On this clone: A junction end diverges from the germline sequence, so it may reflect a read error. The rearrangement joins TRBV2 to TRBJ2-1; 7 positions match TRBD2. This CDR3 comprises 12 residues. In germline, CDR1 is SNHLY, CDR2 FYNNEI. Written as DNA, the CDR3 is TGCAGCGGGACGACTGACTACAATGAGCAGTTCTTC. Its translation is CSGTTDYNEQFF.

The rearrangement uses TRBV19 and TRBJ1-1, with 12 bases lining up with TRBD1. From germline, CDR1 is LNHDA and CDR2 SQIVND (reference sequence). The CDR3 contains 17 residues. The ends lost 3 bases at V and 7 bases at J; junction bases unmatched: 12. CDR3 sequence: CASSIGRDRGRGNEAFF. The CDR3 coding sequence is TGTGCCAGTAGTATCGGCCGGGACAGGGGGCGCGGGAATGAAGCTTTCTTT. Supplemented by reference TRBV19 and TRBJ1-1, the full variable domain reads DGGITQSPKYLFRKEGQNVTLSCEQNLNHDAMYWYRQDPGQGLRLIYYSQIVNDFQKGDIAEGYSVSREKKESFPLTVTSAQKNPTAFYLCASSIGRDRGRGNEAFFGQGTRLTVV.

V and J are TRBV19 and TRBJ1-1; 7 nucleotides align to TRBD1. CDR3 length: 13 amino acids. Germline assignment: CDR1 LNHDA and CDR2 SQIVND (reference sequence). The V gene end was trimmed by 6 bases and the J gene end by 10 bases; junction bases not matched to a gene: 11. CDR3 residues: CASSQKTGVSAFF. The CDR3 nucleotides are TGTGCCAGTAGCCAGAAAACAGGGGTTTCAGCTTTCTTT.

The chain has TRBV10-3 and TRBJ1-2; D call uncertain. The CDR3 contains 12 residues. Trimming pared 6 bases from V and 2 bases from J, leaving 7 bases between. CDR1 is ENHRY and CDR2 is SYGVKD in the germline V gene. The CDR3 protein is CAIRRLNYGYTF. The CDR3 coding sequence is TGTGCCATCAGGCGGTTGAACTATGGCTACACCTTC.

This chain uses TRBV11-2 with TRBJ1-5; 8 bases agree with TRBD1. The CDR3 has 14 amino acids. With V trimmed by 4 bases and J by 6 bases, 5 bases remained unmatched. CDR1 and CDR2 from the germline V gene are SGHAT and FQNNGV. This chain's CDR3 is CASSSTDRGQPQHF. In DNA, the CDR3 is TGTGCCAGCAGCTCCACTGACAGGGGTCAGCCCCAGCATTTT.

CDR3 loop: CASTPGSGVTDTQYF. The CDR3, as DNA: TGCGCCAGCACCCCAGGTAGCGGGGTCACAGATACGCAGTATTTT. The J gene is TRBJ2-3, the V gene TRBV5-1, with 8 positions matching TRBD2. Germline V gene sequence: CDR1 SGHRS, CDR2 YFSETQ. With V trimmed by 6 bases and J by 2 bases, 8 bases remained unmatched. The CDR3 has 15 amino acids.

The gene calls are TRBV6-1 and TRBJ1-1; D gene uncertain. Looked up from germline, CDR1 is MNHNS and CDR2 is SASEGT. This CDR3 comprises 14 residues. V shed 0 bases and J shed 11 bases, with 16 bases lying between them. This CDR3 reads CASSEAARVRDAFF. The CDR3 DNA sequence: TGTGCCAGCAGTGAAGCCGCACGGGTGAGAGACGCTTTCTTT.

The gene calls are TRBV9 and TRBJ1-5; 8 nucleotides agree with TRBD1. Germline assignment: CDR1 SGDLS and CDR2 YYNGEE. The CDR3 runs to 17 residues. V was pared by 0 bases and J by 4 bases, with 9 bases of the junction left unmatched. CDR3 in amino acids: CASSVGSDREGNQPQHF. For the CDR3, the DNA is TGTGCCAGCAGCGTAGGTTCGGACAGGGAAGGGAATCAGCCCCAGCATTTT.

V gene TRBV7-2 combines with J gene TRBJ2-5; the match to TRBD2 covers 9 bases. V shed 5 bases and J 3 bases; nucleotides not matched to a gene: 16. Germline V gene sequence: CDR1 SGHTA, CDR2 FQGNSA. The CDR3 length is 18 residues. CDR3 sequence (DNA): TGTGCCAGCAGCCCACCGTCAGGACTAGCGAGTTTGAAAGAGACCCAGTACTTC. This encodes CASSPPSGLASLKETQYF. Using reference TRBV7-2 and TRBJ2-5 for the parts outside the CDR3, the full variable domain is GAGVSQSPSNKVTEKGKDVELRCDPISGHTALYWYRQSLGQGLEFLIYFQGNSAPDKSGLPSDRFSAERTGGSVSTLTIQRTQQEDSAVYLCASSPPSGLASLKETQYFGPGTRLLVL.

The gene calls are TRBV18 and TRBJ2-5; perhaps TRBD1 as D (5 bases). V gave up 3 bases and J gave up 5 bases, with 13 bases separating them. The CDR3 sequence is 14 residues long. The V gene's germline CDR1 is KGHSH and CDR2 LQKENI. CDR3 sequence reads: CASSPLGQQETQYF. In nucleotides, the CDR3 is TGTGCCAGCTCACCGTTGGGGCAGCAGGAGACCCAGTACTTC.

For the CDR3, the DNA is TGTGCCAGCAGGCTGGACAGGGGAGGGAACTATGGCTACACCTTC. Protein sequence: CASRLDRGGNYGYTF. This chain links TRBV2 with TRBJ1-2; TRBD1 aligns across 9 bases. The trim removed 6 bases at V and 2 bases at J, leaving 7 bases unmatched. The CDR3 totals 15 residues. Germline CDR1 is SNHLY and CDR2 is FYNNEI.

The genes are TRBV15 and TRBJ2-7; D is possibly TRBD1 (5 bases). Germline-derived CDR1 and CDR2 are LNHNV and YYDKDF (reference sequence). The germline V and J ends were trimmed by 3 bases and 2 bases, with 8 bases remaining between them. The CDR3 runs 13 residues. Here the CDR3 reads CATSSRQTYEQYF. In DNA, the CDR3 is TGTGCCACCAGCAGCCGACAGACCTACGAGCAGTACTTC.

This clone was counted once. This chain connects TRBV9 to TRBJ1-6; perhaps TRBD1 as D (6 bases). Germline assignment: CDR1 SGDLS and CDR2 YYNGEE. Trimming shortened V by 1 base and J by 8 bases, and 10 bases separated the two germline ends. The CDR3 has 14 residues. Here the CDR3 reads CASSVQGMDSPLHF. The CDR3 DNA is TGTGCCAGCAGCGTACAGGGGATGGATTCACCCCTCCACTTT.

This rearrangement joins TRBV19 to TRBJ1-5; weak D call: TRBD1 (5 bases). Germline V gives CDR1 LNHDA, CDR2 SQIVND (reference sequence). The CDR3 covers 14 residues. Deletions cut 3 bases from V and 5 bases from J, with 11 bases between. DNA for the CDR3: TGTGCCAGTAGTATTACGGGGGTCGATCAGCCCCAGCATTTT. Encoded protein: CASSITGVDQPQHF.

A few counts support this clone. The V gene is TRBV6-6, the J gene TRBJ2-3; possibly TRBD2 for D (7 bases). The V gene's germline CDR1 is MNHNY and CDR2 SVGAGI (reference sequence). V was pared by 7 bases and J by 5 bases, with 19 bases between. This CDR3 is built from 15 residues. DNA for the CDR3: TGTGCCAGCACCGACGGGGGGCGAACGGGAGATACGCAGTATTTT. It yields the protein CASTDGGRTGDTQYF.

The V and J genes are TRBV5-3 and TRBJ1-6, with D tentatively TRBD1 (6 bases). TRBV5-3 is flagged as an ORF with uncertain function. The CDR3 consists of 19 residues. Trimming stripped 0 bases from V and 7 bases from J, with 23 bases between. The CDR3 DNA reads as TGTGCCAGAAGCTTGGCCAAGGCCCCGGACAGCCGAAACAATTCACCCCTCCACTTT. Translation: CARSLAKAPDSRNNSPLHF.

The rearrangement links TRBV6-6 to TRBJ2-1; 7 bases are a match to TRBD1. The germline CDR1 and CDR2 sequences are MNHNY and SVGAGI (reference sequence). The CDR3 has 16 residues. Losses at the gene ends were 9 bases for V and 10 bases for J; bases not matched to a gene: 21. CDR3: CASSAGTVAAMWEQFF. The CDR3 DNA reads as TGTGCCAGTTCTGCCGGGACAGTCGCGGCGATGTGGGAGCAGTTCTTC.

The chain has TRBV18 and TRBJ2-7; 10 bases match TRBD1. The CDR3 covers 15 residues. Per germline, CDR1 KGHSH and CDR2 LQKENI. V gave up 6 bases and J gave up 3 bases; unmatched junction bases: 8. This CDR3 is CASSPGQGLDYEQYF. The CDR3 nucleotides read TGTGCCAGCTCCCCGGGACAGGGGTTAGACTACGAGCAGTACTTC.

For this clone: Other DNA sequences in the sample encode the same CDR3. The J gene is TRBJ2-7, the V gene TRBV27; 9 bases line up with TRBD1. The V gene's germline CDR1 is MNHEY and CDR2 SMNVEV (reference sequence). After removal of 3 bases from V and 2 bases from J, the junction contained 2 bases not matched to a gene. This CDR3 contains 14 residues. CDR3 sequence reads: CASSFGTGPYEQYF. The DNA for the CDR3 is TGTGCCAGCAGTTTCGGGACAGGGCCCTACGAGCAGTACTTC.